These 5 T cell receptor beta chains were sequenced from one sample in a study of blood T cell repertoires in COVID-19. Measured with immunoSEQ multiplex PCR; TCRdb has only the in-frame clones, and not every one. The table shows approximately 400,000 clones, with approximately 88% occurring only once. The sequencing sample was made of peripheral blood. These receptors were taken from a woman between 50 and 59 years old with COVID-19, enrolled during active disease.

This clone was seen a handful of times. The chain joins TRBV10-1 to TRBJ2-2; D may be TRBD1 (5 bases). Germline CDR1 is WNHNN and CDR2 is SYGVQD (reference sequence). Deletions cut 6 bases from V and 1 base from J, with 9 bases between. This CDR3 is 14 amino acids long. The DNA for the CDR3 is TGCGCCAGCAGCCTAACAGGGAACACCGGGGAGCTGTTTTTT. Protein sequence: CASSLTGNTGELFF.

The chain employs TRBV3-1 (or the pseudogene TRBV3-2) and TRBJ2-5; 9 bases fit TRBD2. Germline CDR1 and CDR2: LGHDT and YNNKEL (reference sequence). The CDR3 is made up of 20 amino acids. Trimming removed 0 bases from V and 3 bases from J; junction bases left unmatched: 17. The CDR3 coding sequence is TGTGCCAGCAGCCAAGAAACCCTTCGTAGGAGCGGGGGGCGAAAAGAGACCCAGTACTTC. Amino acids: CASSQETLRRSGGRKETQYF.

The table lists this clone with a few counts. J is TRBJ1-1 and V is TRBV3-1 (or the pseudogene TRBV3-2); the match to TRBD1 covers 7 bases. This CDR3 comprises 15 residues. The germline V gene encodes CDR1 LGHDT and CDR2 YNNKEL (reference sequence). Trimming cost V 2 bases and J 3 bases; bases outside gene matches: 6. The CDR3 is CASSQRPRGDTEAFF. The DNA for the CDR3 is TGTGCCAGCAGCCAACGGCCCAGGGGGGACACTGAAGCTTTCTTT.

In DNA, the CDR3 is TGTGCCAGCAGCTGGGGAAACAGGGCCTCCTACGAGCAGTACTTC. Translating it yields CASSWGNRASYEQYF. The chain links TRBV7-9 to TRBJ2-7; D possibly corresponds to TRBD1 (6 bases). Germline V lookup: CDR1 SEHNR, CDR2 FQNEAQ (reference sequence). Between the trimmed V and J ends, which lost 4 bases and 0 bases, there was a span of 13 bases. The CDR3 totals 15 residues.

In its sample, this clone was seen a few times. The rearrangement uses TRBV6-6 and TRBJ1-5; 7 positions match TRBD1. The CDR3 is 15 residues long. V dropped 5 bases and J dropped 5; count of bases not matched to a gene: 9. Germline CDR1 MNHNY, CDR2 SVGAGI (reference sequence). The CDR3 coding sequence is TGTGCCAGCAGTCCCCGACAGGGAGGAGATCAGCCCCAGCATTTT. As protein: CASSPRQGGDQPQHF.